This is a list of T cell receptor beta chains from one sample in a study of beta chain features in type 1 diabetes. Assay: immunoSEQ multiplex PCR; the TCRdb copy retains only in-frame clones and omits some. The table lists 200,000 to 250,000 clones, more than 9% of them singletons. The sequencing input was naive CD4+ T cells from blood. The origin of the receptors is a woman aged 18 to 35 in good health. Each CDR3 is given with its conserved first and last residue. D genes are given only for firm matches. The size of a clone is reported for some rows only, either as once, few or many, or as a class for expanded clones.

j_call v_call clone_size cdr3_length d_call cdr3_nt cdr3_aa
TRBJ2-2 TRBV6-5 . 14 . TGTGCCAGCAGGACGACAGCGAACACCGGGGAGCTGTTTTTT CASRTTANTGELFF
TRBJ1-5 TRBV19 . 14 TRBD1 TGTGCCAGTAGAGGGACAGCCAGCAATCAGCCCCAGCATTTT CASRGTASNQPQHF
TRBJ1-5 TRBV4-1 few 16 TRBD1 TGCGCCAGCAGCCAAGACTCAGGGGGCGGAGTGGTGCCCCAGCATTTT CASSQDSGGGVVPQHF
TRBJ1-1 TRBV29-1 few 12 . TGCAGCGTTCTAGGGGGGGGCACTGAAGCTTTCTTT CSVLGGGTEAFF
TRBJ2-3 TRBV5-4 . 15 TRBD2 TGTGCCAGCAGTAGCGGGACAATGAGCACAGATACGCAGTATTTT CASSSGTMSTDTQYF
TRBJ1-1 TRBV30 few 14 . TGTGCCTGGGGAGACACAGGGCTACAAACTGAAGCTTTCTTT CAWGDTGLQTEAFF
TRBJ1-2 TRBV7-8 few 14 . TGTGCCAGCAGCTTAGCTCAGAACAACTATGGCTACACCTTC CASSLAQNNYGYTF
TRBJ1-1 TRBV15 . 14 . TGTGCCACCAGCAGAGATCCGGCACAGGGATTAGCTTTCTTT CATSRDPAQGLAFF
TRBJ1-2 TRBV6-5 . 14 . TGTGCCAGCAGGCGGGGGGGAGGCTTGTTCGGCTACACCTTC CASRRGGGLFGYTF
TRBJ1-2 TRBV25-1 . 13 TRBD1 TGTGCCAGCAGTGGACCGGGACAGGGAGGCTACACCTTC CASSGPGQGGYTF
TRBJ2-7 TRBV25-1 . 15 TRBD2 TGTGCCAGCAGTGAATCCGGGGGGATCGAGGGCGAGCAGTACTTC CASSESGGIEGEQYF
TRBJ2-7 TRBV5-4 . 14 TRBD1 TGTGCCAGCAGCTTTTGGGACAGGCCCCAGGAGCAGTACTTC CASSFWDRPQEQYF
TRBJ1-6 TRBV5-4 few 15 TRBD1 TGTGCCAGCAGCGTTCGACAGGGAGATAATTCACCCCTCCACTTT CASSVRQGDNSPLHF
TRBJ1-4 TRBV21-1 few 16 . TGTGCCAGCAGCAGATCCACAGGGGGCAATAATGAAAAACTGTTTTTT CASSRSTGGNNEKLFF
TRBJ2-3 TRBV18 few 14 TRBD1 TGTGCCAGCTCACTTACCTCCGGGACAGGTGGGCAGTATTTT CASSLTSGTGGQYF
TRBJ2-1 TRBV5-1 few 17 TRBD2 TGCGCCAGCAGCTGGGGGCTAGCGGGGGGCACCTACAATGAGCAGTTCTTC CASSWGLAGGTYNEQFF
TRBJ1-2 TRBV30 few 14 . TGTGCCTGGTATAGGGGGGGGGCCGGCTATGGCTACACCTTC CAWYRGGAGYGYTF